This is a list of T cell receptor beta chains from one sample in a study of T cells in localized non-small cell lung cancer. The method was immunoSEQ multiplex PCR; TCRdb's version includes in-frame clones alone and lacks a portion of them. This repertoire shows about 72,000 clones, approximately 85% found once; its top ten account for about 14%. The starting material was peripheral blood, obtained before any cancer treatment. The receptors shown here come from a female donor aged 60 or older with stage I lung adenocarcinoma. CDR3s include the opening cysteine and the closing phenylalanine or tryptophan. Fields, in order: D gene, clone size, V gene, J gene, CDR3 DNA, CDR3 protein. A D gene is named only where the DNA matches it firmly. Clone size is given for some rows only: seen once, a few or many times, or a class if the clone is expanded.

TRBD2,NA,TRBV19,TRBJ2-2,TGTGCCAGTGGGGTAGCGGGACTGAACACCGGGGAGCTGTTTTTT,CASGVAGLNTGELFF
NA,NA,TRBV7-2,TRBJ1-5,TGTGCCAGCAGCCTTAGGGGTCAGCCCCAGCATTTT,CASSLRGQPQHF
NA,NA,TRBV5-6,TRBJ2-5,TGTGCCAGCAGCGGGGCAGGGGGGAATCAAGAGACCCAGTACTTC,CASSGAGGNQETQYF
NA,many,TRBV7-9,TRBJ1-1,TGTGCCAGCAGCTTAACAGGATCTCGGACTGAAGCTTTCTTT,CASSLTGSRTEAFF
TRBD2,NA,TRBV30,TRBJ2-3,TGTGCCTGGAGTGTATATCTAGCGGAGATTTCAGATACGCAGTATTTT,CAWSVYLAEISDTQYF
NA,NA,TRBV6-6,TRBJ1-2,TGTGCCAGCAGTTCCCAAGGGGGATTCGAGGGCTACACCTTC,CASSSQGGFEGYTF
NA,NA,TRBV5-1,TRBJ2-3,TGCGCCAGCAGCTTCGGGAGCGCGGGCACAGATACGCAGTATTTT,CASSFGSAGTDTQYF
NA,NA,TRBV2,TRBJ1-4,TGTGCCAGCAGTGAAAATGATGGGGGGTATGAAAAACTGTTTTTT,CASSENDGGYEKLFF
TRBD1,NA,TRBV6-5,TRBJ1-2,TGTGCCAGCAGTTACTCGACGCGACAGGGGCATGGCTACACCTTC,CASSYSTRQGHGYTF
NA,NA,TRBV4-2,TRBJ1-2,TGTGCCAGCAGCGGAAAAGACAGAGCTAACTATGGCTACACCTTC,CASSGKDRANYGYTF
TRBD1,NA,TRBV6-4,TRBJ1-6,TGTGCCAGCAGGGGACAGGGGAATAATTCACCCCTCCACTTT,CASRGQGNNSPLHF
TRBD1,NA,TRBV7-6,TRBJ2-5,TGTGCCAGCAGCTCTTTCCAGGGGGCACAAGAGACCCAGTACTTC,CASSSFQGAQETQYF
NA,NA,TRBV11-3,TRBJ2-2,TGTGCCAGCAGCTTAGGGGGACCCAACACCGGGGAGCTGTTTTTT,CASSLGGPNTGELFF
NA,NA,TRBV5-6,TRBJ2-1,TGTGCCAGCAGCAGGACCTCCCGGGAGTTCTTC,CASSRTSREFF
NA,NA,TRBV12-5,TRBJ1-3,TGTGCTAGTGGTTTGGTAGGGAACACCATATATTTT,CASGLVGNTIYF
TRBD2,NA,TRBV4-2,TRBJ2-7,TGTGCCAGCAGCCAAGAGACAGGACTAGCGGGAGTCGAGCAGTACTTC,CASSQETGLAGVEQYF
TRBD1,NA,TRBV5-1,TRBJ1-3,TGCGCCAGCAGCTTGGCGGACAGGGGGACTGGAAACACCATATATTTT,CASSLADRGTGNTIYF
NA,NA,TRBV29-1,TRBJ2-7,TGCAGCGCCCGGTGGTCCTACGAGCAGTACTTC,CSARWSYEQYF
TRBD2,NA,TRBV7-9,TRBJ2-3,TGTGCCACCTCCGGAGCGGGGGGTACGTTTGATACGCAGTATTTT,CATSGAGGTFDTQYF
TRBD1,NA,TRBV7-2,TRBJ1-3,TGTGCCAGCAGCGTCACAGGGGGCTATCAAACTAGGGCTGGAAACACCATATATTTT,CASSVTGGYQTRAGNTIYF
NA,NA,TRBV6-5,TRBJ1-4,TGTGCCAGCAGTTATGGGGGCGTGAGCGAAAAACTGTTTTTT,CASSYGGVSEKLFF
NA,NA,TRBV10-3,TRBJ1-1,TGTGCCATCAGTGGGGCAGGGATCACTGAAGCTTTCTTT,CAISGAGITEAFF
TRBD1,once,TRBV11-3,TRBJ1-2,TGTGCCAGCAGCTTTACAGGGGGACGGGTTGGTACCTTC,CASSFTGGRVGTF
NA,NA,TRBV11-3,TRBJ1-2,TGTGCCAGCAGGGACAGCACTAACTATGGCTACACCTTC,CASRDSTNYGYTF
NA,few,TRBV11-2,TRBJ1-1,TGTGCCAGCAGCTTAAATTGGTCCGGGGGAGCTTTCTTT,CASSLNWSGGAFF
NA,NA,TRBV19,TRBJ1-1,TGTGCCAGTAGAGCACAGGGGAACACTGAAGCTTTCTTT,CASRAQGNTEAFF
TRBD2,NA,TRBV7-8,TRBJ2-2,TGTGCCAGCAAAGGGGGGCGGGAGGGCACCGGGGAGCTGTTTTTT,CASKGGREGTGELFF
TRBD1,NA,TRBV5-1,TRBJ2-7,TGCGCCAGCAGCACGCGCACCGGGACAGGGCGCGAGCAGTACTTC,CASSTRTGTGREQYF
NA,NA,TRBV19,TRBJ1-1,TGTGCCAGTAGTATTATAAAGGGGGCTGAAGCTTTCTTT,CASSIIKGAEAFF
TRBD1,NA,TRBV4-2,TRBJ2-1,TGTGCCAGCAGCCAAGATCCCGCAGGGGGCGCCGACAATGAGCAGTTCTTC,CASSQDPAGGADNEQFF
TRBD2,NA,TRBV5-4,TRBJ2-3,TGTGCCAGCAGCTTGAGGCGGGGGGAGATCACAGATACGCAGTATTTT,CASSLRRGEITDTQYF
NA,NA,TRBV6-5,TRBJ1-2,TGTGCCAGCAGTTCGCCTCGAAGGGTTAACTATGGCTACACCTTC,CASSSPRRVNYGYTF
NA,NA,TRBV5-5,TRBJ2-3,TGTGCCAGCAGCCCTCCTAGCACAGATACGCAGTATTTT,CASSPPSTDTQYF
TRBD1,NA,TRBV9,TRBJ1-5,TGTGCCAGCAGCGTAGAAGGACAGGGGGTTTCAGTAAATAGCAATCAGCCCCAGCATTTT,CASSVEGQGVSVNSNQPQHF
NA,NA,TRBV18,TRBJ2-7,TGTGCCAGCTCAACCTACCAGTCCGAGCAGTACTTC,CASSTYQSEQYF
NA,NA,TRBV5-8,TRBJ2-7,TGTGCCAGCAGCTTGAGCGCATACTACGAGCAGTACTTC,CASSLSAYYEQYF
NA,NA,TRBV20-1,TRBJ2-3,TGCAGTAAACTCAAGGGAGATACGCAGTATTTT,CSKLKGDTQYF
TRBD1,NA,TRBV5-1,TRBJ2-1,TGCGCCAGCAGCTTGGTGGGGACAGGGGCCGGCGTAGCTGAGCAGTTCTTC,CASSLVGTGAGVAEQFF
TRBD2,NA,TRBV11-3,TRBJ2-1,TGTGCCAGCAGCTTAGGAGGGACTAGCGGGGGGGCAAAGCAGTTCTTC,CASSLGGTSGGAKQFF
NA,NA,TRBV11-3,TRBJ1-2,TGTGCCAGCAGCTTAGGGTTAGGGAGCTTCATCGGCTATGGCTACACCTTC,CASSLGLGSFIGYGYTF
TRBD1,NA,TRBV9,TRBJ1-1,TGTGCCAGCAGCTCCCAGGGGGTCCTCAACACTGAAGCTTTCTTT,CASSSQGVLNTEAFF
NA,few,TRBV12-2,TRBJ1-1,TGTGCAAGTCGCTTAGCACCTTCGAACACTGAAGCTTTCTTT,CASRLAPSNTEAFF
TRBD2,once,TRBV5-1,TRBJ2-1,TGCGCCAGCAGCTTGTTCGTAGCGGGAGGGCCTTGGGAGCAGTTCTTC,CASSLFVAGGPWEQFF
TRBD2,NA,TRBV15,TRBJ2-5,TGTGCCACCAGCAGACCATCGGGACTAGCGGGAGGGCAAGAGACCCAGTACTTC,CATSRPSGLAGGQETQYF
TRBD2,NA,TRBV23-1,TRBJ2-7,TGCGCCAGCAGTCGGGGCGGGAGGCCCACCTACGAGCAGTACTTC,CASSRGGRPTYEQYF
NA,NA,TRBV27,TRBJ1-1,TGTGCCAGCAGTTCCGGAGTGTACACTGAAGCTTTCTTT,CASSSGVYTEAFF
NA,NA,TRBV4-2,TRBJ1-2,TGTGCCAGCAGCCAGGCCATAGCTAACTATGGCTACACCTTC,CASSQAIANYGYTF
TRBD1,NA,TRBV7-7,TRBJ2-7,TGTGCTAGCAGCACTGGACAGGGGAGGGACGAGCAGTACTTC,CASSTGQGRDEQYF
NA,NA,TRBV10-1,TRBJ2-5,TGCGCCAGCAGACGGGGACCGGGGGAGACCCAGTACTTC,CASRRGPGETQYF
NA,few,TRBV5-4,TRBJ2-2,TGTGCCAGCGCCACTAGCAATCGGGACACCGGGGAGCTGTTTTTT,CASATSNRDTGELFF
NA,NA,TRBV6-1,TRBJ2-7,TGTGCCAGCAGGGATGCGGGACACCCCTACGAGCAGTACTTC,CASRDAGHPYEQYF
NA,NA,TRBV2,TRBJ1-5,TGTGCCAGCCTCCGGGACAACAGCAATCAGCCCCAGCATTTT,CASLRDNSNQPQHF
TRBD2,NA,TRBV25-1,TRBJ2-7,TGTGCCAGCAGTGACTCTAGCGGGGGGGTGAGGGAGCAGTACTTC,CASSDSSGGVREQYF
TRBD1,NA,TRBV12-5,TRBJ2-1,TGTGCTAGTGCCACAGACAGGGGGCAGGATGAGCAGTTCTTC,CASATDRGQDEQFF
NA,NA,TRBV19,TRBJ2-6,TGTGCCAGTAGTGGCGGCAGCGATCTCCTCTCTGGGGCCAACGTCCTGACTTTC,CASSGGSDLLSGANVLTF